A single sample is the source of the 4 T cell receptor beta chains below, sequenced in a study of T cells after yellow fever vaccination. TCRdb fed the 5' RACE reads into MiXCR, producing one record per CDR3 protein. The sample carries some 96,000 distinct CDR3 sequences, roughly 10% recorded once. The material was CD8+ T cells not binding an NS4B(214-222) dextramer, sorted from PBMCs, obtained around 15 days after the first yellow fever vaccination. The source is a man younger than 35 who received the YFV17D yellow fever vaccine.

In its sample, this clonotype was seen a few times. The V call is TRBV7-2, the J call TRBJ2-3; 9 bases align to TRBD1. The germline gives CDR1 SGHTA, CDR2 FQGNSA. V dropped 6 bases and J dropped 7; count of bases not matched to a gene: 8. This CDR3 has 14 residues. CDR3 residues: CASRSGTGPYTQYF. CDR3 coding DNA: TGTGCCAGCAGGTCCGGGACAGGGCCCTATACGCAGTATTTT.

This clonotype was observed a handful of times. This chain connects TRBV30 to TRBJ2-7; D is unclear. CDR3 length: 12 amino acids. In germline, CDR1 is GTSNPN, CDR2 SVGIG (reference sequence). V was cut by 6 bases and J by 0 bases, with 9 bases left in between. For the CDR3, the DNA is TGTGCCTGTCAACAGAACTCCTACGAGCAGTACTTC. It is translated as CACQQNSYEQYF.

This clonotype showed up just a few times. The rearrangement links TRBV4-3 to TRBJ2-1; 7 bases agree with TRBD2. CDR1 is LGHNA, CDR2 YSLEER, per germline. V trimming: 0 bases; J trimming: 4 bases; junction bases outside the gene matches: 9. The CDR3 has 17 residues. CDR3 sequence: CASSQEDRAGNYNEQFF. CDR3 bases: TGCGCCAGCAGCCAAGAAGATCGAGCGGGGAATTACAATGAGCAGTTCTTC.

The J gene is TRBJ2-6, the V gene TRBV7-9, with D unclear. The CDR3 runs to 15 residues. V lost 8 bases to trimming and J lost 0 bases, with 11 bases between them. CDR1 is SEHNR and CDR2 is FQNEAQ in the germline V gene (reference sequence). CDR3 sequence (DNA): TGTGCCAGCTCACGCCCCTTCTCTGGGGCCAACGTCCTGACTTTC. Encoded protein: CASSRPFSGANVLTF.